This passage covers 27 T cell receptor beta chains from one sample sequenced in a study of OX40 agonist ivuxolimab in advanced cancers. Clones were read by immunoSEQ multiplex PCR, and TCRdb kept only the in-frame ones, dropping some. The data contain about 70,000 clones, 80% to 90% of them singletons. The input for sequencing was CD4+ or CD8+ T cells sorted from blood, taken in a trial of the OX40 agonist ivuxolimab. The receptors come from an adult with an advanced solid tumor such as melanoma, head and neck, liver or kidney cancer.

The chain couples TRBV5-4 to TRBJ2-4; possible D gene TRBD1, 6 bases. The germline V gene encodes CDR1 SGHNT and CDR2 YYREEE (reference sequence). Trimming left V 5 bases short and J 1 base short, with 10 bases between. This CDR3 is 14 amino acids long. The CDR3 nucleotides are TGTGCCAGCAGGCGGCAGGGGGCCAAAAACATTCAGTACTTC. Translating it yields CASRRQGAKNIQYF.

The chain couples TRBV5-1 to TRBJ2-1; TRBD2 agrees at 12 bases. Trimming took 3 bases from V and 5 from J; bases not matched to a gene: 12. The CDR3 length is 18 residues. The germline V gene has CDR1 SGHRS and CDR2 YFSETQ. The CDR3 is CASSSTGPGLAGNNEQFF. The CDR3 DNA is TGCGCCAGCAGCTCGACAGGACCCGGACTAGCGGGAAACAATGAGCAGTTCTTC.

The rearrangement uses TRBV18 and TRBJ2-7; D uncertain. The CDR3 is made up of 14 amino acids. With 0 bases removed from V and 0 bases from J, the gap between germline ends came to 6 bases. Germline CDR1 KGHSH, CDR2 LQKENI. The CDR3 region has the DNA TGTGCCAGCTCACCACCGGGGTTCTCCTACGAGCAGTACTTC. As protein: CASSPPGFSYEQYF.

The CDR3 DNA follows: TGTGCCAGCACCTCGACAGTCCAAGAGACCCAGTACTTC. Amino acid sequence: CASTSTVQETQYF. The rearrangement links TRBV6-6 to TRBJ2-5; a possible D gene is TRBD1 (5 bases). In germline, CDR1 is MNHNY, CDR2 SVGAGI (reference sequence). CDR3 length equals 13 residues. V lost 7 bases, J lost 1 base, and 10 bases lay in between.

The chain combines TRBV7-8 with TRBJ2-1, with TRBD1 matching 10 bases. Germline CDR1 is SGHVS and CDR2 is FQNEAQ. The CDR3 length is 15 residues. J gave up 7 bases and V 4 bases, and 7 bases lay outside the gene matches. The CDR3 coding sequence is TGTGCCAGCAGCTCAAGGACAGGGGGTTTGAATGAGCAGTTCTTC. Protein sequence: CASSSRTGGLNEQFF.

This clone was picked up one time. This rearrangement joins TRBV13 to TRBJ1-1; D is uncertain. The V and J ends lost 5 bases and 1 base respectively, with 14 bases between them. Germline V lookup: CDR1 PRHDT, CDR2 FYEKMQ (reference sequence). This CDR3 region has 15 residues. The CDR3 loop reads CASSPRGSRNTEAFF. The CDR3 bases are TGTGCCAGCAGCCCACGGGGATCCAGGAACACTGAAGCTTTCTTT.

In its sample, this clone was seen many times. The chain recombines TRBV11-2 with TRBJ1-6; 9 bases agree with TRBD1. With 2 bases clipped from V and 0 bases from J, the junction kept 5 bases outside the gene matches. The CDR3 totals 18 residues. In germline, CDR1 is SGHAT, CDR2 FQNNGV. CDR3 amino acids: CASSLRQGGSSYNSPLHF. The CDR3 DNA reads TGTGCCAGCAGCTTACGACAGGGGGGAAGCTCCTATAATTCACCCCTCCACTTT.

The chain carries TRBV29-1 and TRBJ2-3, with TRBD2 as a possible D gene (6 bases). Germline V CDR1 and CDR2: SQVTM, ANQGSEA. CDR3 length equals 12 residues. Trimming stripped 3 bases from V and 2 bases from J, with 6 bases between. CDR3 coding DNA: TGCAGCGTTGAGGGACTCACAGATACGCAGTATTTT. Translation: CSVEGLTDTQYF.

The J gene is TRBJ1-2, the V gene TRBV23-1; 8 bases fit TRBD1. TRBV23-1 is filed as an ORF, its function uncertain. Losses at the gene ends were 6 bases for V and 5 bases for J; bases not matched to a gene: 11. The CDR3 sequence is 15 residues long. The CDR3 DNA sequence: TGCGCCAGCAGGCCACAGGGGGACGCCTTTTATGGCTACACCTTC. This gives the protein CASRPQGDAFYGYTF.

This rearrangement joins TRBV19 to TRBJ2-6, with 7 positions matching TRBD1. V dropped 2 bases and J dropped 0; count of bases not matched to a gene: 1. CDR1 and CDR2 from the germline V gene are LNHDA and SQIVND (reference sequence). The CDR3 consists of 16 residues. In nucleotides, the CDR3 is TGTGCCAGTAGTATAAGGGACAGCTCTGGGGCCAACGTCCTGACTTTC. It encodes CASSIRDSSGANVLTF.

This clone was seen only once. The chain joins TRBV2 to TRBJ2-3; a possible D gene is TRBD2 (7 bases). Germline V gene lookup returns CDR1 SNHLY and CDR2 FYNNEI. CDR3 size: 14 residues. The V end was cut by 7 bases, the J end by 2 bases, with 13 bases between. In nucleotides, the CDR3 is TGTGCCAGCAAGGCGGGGGCCCACACAGATACGCAGTATTTT. Amino acid sequence: CASKAGAHTDTQYF.

Of note for this clone: This may be a read error, as it is one base from a much larger clone. This sequence joins TRBV5-1 and TRBJ2-7; 10 positions agree with TRBD1. The J segment lost 3 bases and the V segment lost 4 bases, leaving 1 base of the junction unmatched. Germline V CDR1 and CDR2: SGHRS, YFSETQ. The CDR3 runs 13 residues. CDR3 sequence (DNA): TGCGCCAGCAGCCGGGACAGGGGCTACGAGCAGTACTTC. Its translation is CASSRDRGYEQYF.

The chain carries TRBV14 and TRBJ2-5, with 7 bases fitting TRBD2. The CDR3 is 13 amino acids. V shed 4 bases and J 8 bases; nucleotides not matched to a gene: 7. The germline V gene has CDR1 SGHDN and CDR2 FVKESK. In DNA form, the CDR3 reads TGTGCCAGCAGCCGCAGTTCGGGAGGTACCCAGTACTTC. It encodes CASSRSSGGTQYF.

V is TRBV6-5 and J is TRBJ1-2; TRBD1 might be the D (6 bases). Germline V gives CDR1 MNHEY, CDR2 SVGAGI. Between the trimmed V and J ends, which lost 5 bases and 4 bases, there was a span of 17 bases. CDR3 size: 15 residues. The CDR3 DNA sequence: TGTGCCAGCAGTCCACCCCCGGGGGCTGGCTATGGCTACACCTTC. Translating gives CASSPPPGAGYGYTF.

The chain combines TRBV5-1 with TRBJ2-2; no reliable D call. The ends were cut back, 3 bases at V and 1 base at J, with 10 bases in the middle. Per germline, CDR1 SGHRS and CDR2 YFSETQ. The CDR3 length is 15 residues. The CDR3 here is CASSYGGQNTGELFF. DNA of the CDR3: TGCGCCAGCAGCTATGGTGGCCAGAACACCGGGGAGCTGTTTTTT.

V and J are TRBV6-1 and TRBJ1-5; TRBD1 matches at 10 bases. CDR1 is MNHNS, CDR2 SASEGT, per germline. This CDR3 has 15 residues. V was clipped by 6 bases and J by 5 bases; unmatched bases: 7. DNA of the CDR3: TGTGCCAGCAGCCAATGGACAGGGGGAGATCAGCCCCAGCATTTT. Amino acid sequence: CASSQWTGGDQPQHF.

The J gene is TRBJ1-2, the V gene TRBV19; tentative D call: TRBD1 (5 bases). This CDR3 is 15 amino acids long. CDR1 is LNHDA, CDR2 SQIVND, per germline (reference sequence). Trimming shortened V by 6 bases and J by 6 bases, and 20 bases separated the two germline ends. As DNA, the CDR3 is TGTGCCAGTAGCCCCGCAGGGAACAGGCAGGATGGCTACACCTTC. As protein: CASSPAGNRQDGYTF.

Only a few counts were recorded for this clone. V and J are TRBV28 and TRBJ1-1; D ambiguous. The ends were cut back, 2 bases at V and 5 bases at J, with 3 bases in the middle. There are 11 residues in the CDR3. In germline, CDR1 is MDHEN, CDR2 SYDVKM. The CDR3 is CASSLGTEAFF. In nucleotides, the CDR3 is TGTGCCAGCAGTTTAGGGACTGAAGCTTTCTTT.

This chain connects TRBV7-8 to TRBJ1-3; unclear D gene. The CDR3 is 15 amino acids. Germline V gene data show CDR1 as SGHVS and CDR2 as FQNEAQ. The ends were cut back, 5 bases at V and 0 bases at J, with 11 bases in the middle. The CDR3 is CASSGNPNSGNTIYF. In nucleotides, the CDR3 is TGTGCCAGCAGCGGAAACCCGAACTCTGGAAACACCATATATTTT. Using reference TRBV7-8 and TRBJ1-3 for the parts outside the CDR3, the full variable domain is GAGVSQSPRYKVAKRGQDVALRCDPISGHVSLFWYQQALGQGPEFLTYFQNEAQLDKSGLPSDRFFAERPEGSVSTLKIQRTQQEDSAVYLCASSGNPNSGNTIYFGEGSWLTVV.

The chain recombines TRBV5-6 with TRBJ1-3, with D maybe TRBD1 (6 bases). The germline gives CDR1 SGHDT, CDR2 YYEEEE. The CDR3 extends over 16 amino acids. V lost 3 bases and J lost 1, with 14 bases in between. The CDR3 region has the DNA TGTGCCAGCAGCTGGGGGGGCCCGGGGTCTGGAAACACCATATATTTT. It yields the protein CASSWGGPGSGNTIYF.

In this sample, this clone turned up a few times. V gene TRBV7-2 combines with J gene TRBJ2-5; D call uncertain. The V and J ends lost 5 bases and 4 bases respectively, with 11 bases between them. The CDR3 is 13 residues long. Germline-derived CDR1 and CDR2 are SGHTA and FQGNSA. The CDR3 loop is CASSLIATETQYF. DNA of the CDR3: TGTGCCAGCAGCCTAATCGCTACAGAGACCCAGTACTTC.

The CDR3 sequence: CASSYLKGQGDSPLHF. DNA of the CDR3: TGTGCCAGCAGCTACCTAAAGGGACAGGGAGATTCACCCCTCCACTTT. The V and J genes are TRBV7-6 and TRBJ1-6; 9 bases match TRBD1. The CDR3 is made up of 16 amino acids. Trimming cost V 4 bases and J 8 bases; bases outside gene matches: 9. CDR1 and CDR2 from the germline V gene are SGHVS and FNYEAQ.

The V call is TRBV6-5, the J call TRBJ1-2; TRBD1 aligns across 9 bases. This CDR3 has 14 residues. Looked up from germline, CDR1 is MNHEY and CDR2 is SVGAGI. V was pared by 5 bases and J by 13 bases, with 14 bases of the junction left unmatched. The CDR3 loop is CASSAPGTGNFGTF. The CDR3 DNA sequence: TGTGCCAGCAGTGCGCCCGGGACAGGGAATTTTGGCACCTTC.

The rearrangement links TRBV7-2 to TRBJ2-2; 9 bases fit TRBD2. Germline V gene data show CDR1 as SGHTA and CDR2 as FQGNSA. The CDR3 contains 16 residues. J lost 1 base, V lost 3 bases, and 3 bases had no gene match. The CDR3 here is CASSFPRGGNTGELFF. The DNA for the CDR3 is TGTGCCAGCAGCTTCCCGCGGGGGGGGAACACCGGGGAGCTGTTTTTT.

A word on this clone: Other DNA sequences in this specimen translate into the identical CDR3. The rearrangement uses TRBV5-1 and TRBJ1-1; D is ambiguous. This CDR3 has 11 residues. In germline, CDR1 is SGHRS, CDR2 YFSETQ. Trimming stripped 1 base from V and 2 bases from J, with 0 bases between. The chain's CDR3 is CASSLNTEAFF. The CDR3 bases are TGCGCCAGCAGCTTGAACACTGAAGCTTTCTTT.

This clone has only a few counts. V is TRBV4-2 and J is TRBJ1-2; no clear D gene. Trimming cost V 1 base and J 8 bases, with 11 bases left between them. The CDR3 spans 13 residues. The germline gives CDR1 LGHNA, CDR2 YNFKEQ. The CDR3 loop is CASSQVDGYGYTF. CDR3 coding DNA: TGTGCCAGCAGCCAAGTGGACGGGTACGGCTACACCTTC.

The rearrangement uses TRBV30 and TRBJ1-5; D call uncertain. CDR1 GTSNPN and CDR2 SVGIG come from the germline V gene (reference sequence). Trimming cost V 2 bases and J 5 bases, with 10 bases left between them. The CDR3 runs 13 residues. CDR3 sequence (DNA): TGTGCCTGGAGTCCGACCGATTATCAGCCCCAGCATTTT. Protein sequence: CAWSPTDYQPQHF.